This T cell receptor beta chain was captured in a study of beta chain features in type 1 diabetes. Purity of each sorted population was above 95%. The study reverse transcribed the entire isolated RNA, so it sequenced expressed TCRB transcripts. TCRdb's copy holds only in-frame clones and misses some; the assay was immunoSEQ multiplex PCR. The table includes 250,000 to 300,000 clones, 24% detected once. This clone was recorded a few times. The antigen remains undetermined. The length of the CDR3 is 17 residues. Germline V gene lookup returns CDR1 LGHNA and CDR2 YNFKEQ. After removal of 0 bases from V and 2 bases from J, the junction contained 1 base not matched to a gene. Study-wide points: Amplification by PCR could prefer shorter templates, with the same effect in patients and controls. The question left open here concerned HLA type influencing TCRB rearrangement. For Type 1 diabetes patients, all four CD4+ subsets carried TCRB CDR3s that were moderately but significantly shorter.

V gene TRBV4-2 combines with J gene TRBJ2-6; 10 nucleotides match TRBD2. The TCR was taken from a woman aged 30 to 39 with type 1 diabetes. The sequencing input was naive CD4+ T cells from blood. CDR3 sequence reads: CASSQDLAGAGANVLTF. The CDR3 region has the DNA TGTGCCAGCAGCCAAGATCTAGCGGGAGCTGGGGCCAACGTCCTGACTTTC.